This T cell receptor (beta chain) was identified during a study of regulatory T cells in long-lasting Graves disease. Points from the study as a whole: The study found persistent patients shared more public clonotypes (roughly 2,500) than new patients (just over 950). Researchers reported studying only peripheral blood, not thyroid tissue. Gene preferences differed: TRBV28, TRBJ1-2, TRBJ2-5 in persistent cases.

Assembly of TCR beta libraries relied on iRepertoire HTBI primers together with Arm-PCR of CDR3 regions. TCRdb redid the calling of the multiplex PCR reads with MiXCR, one entry per CDR3 protein. The top ten clones hold 17% of a sample with 350,000 to 500,000 distinct CDR3 sequences, 11% to 15% of them seen once. The germline gives CDR1 LNHDA, CDR2 SQIVND (reference sequence). CDR3 length: 15 residues. The trim removed 9 bases at V and 3 bases at J, leaving 13 bases unmatched. Time point noted: newly diagnosed GD, antithyroid drugs for less than 3 months. After RNA was extracted from PBMCs, the TCR library was made from it. This clonotype was seen a few times. Antigen: not known. The sample was also reused in another study, on T cells in Graves' hyperthyroidism and ophthalmopathy. That investigation notes: Stable hyperthyroidism: no ophthalmopathy progression over 18 months of follow-up.

The sample was peripheral blood mononuclear cells (PBMCs), taken at new diagnosis, from a patient treated with antithyroid drugs. The sequence came from a woman aged 50 to 65 with Graves disease. The V call is TRBV19, the J call TRBJ1-2, with TRBD1 matching over 7 bases. The DNA for the CDR3 is TGTGCCAGCACGAGGGGGACAGTTGATTACTATGGCTACACCTTC. Protein product: CASTRGTVDYYGYTF.